The clone carrying this T cell receptor beta chain was detected only once. The sort gate was single viable CD3+CD4+CD8-CD45RO+ cells for memory CD4+ T cells. Positive selection with CD4 microbeads enriched total CD4+ T cells. Germline V gene lookup returns CDR1 SQVTM and CDR2 ANQGSEA. This CDR3 contains 13 residues. Trimming took 2 bases from V and 4 from J, leaving 11 bases between them. Under the authors' procedure: After removing out-of-frame reads, approximately 2 million distinct TCRbeta sequences remained. TCRdb keeps only in-frame clones here, not all; method: immunoSEQ multiplex PCR. V, J and clone size are those of that table, while D and trimming were read from the DNA. Of some 80,000 clones listed, 75% to 90% are singletons. The data belong to a study of memory CD4+ T cells and cytomegalovirus serostatus.

The sample was memory CD4+ T cells from blood. This receptor was identified in an adult in good health and CMV-seronegative. This chain uses TRBV29-1 with TRBJ2-5; D not resolved. CDR3 residues: CSVESSPGETQYF. The CDR3 DNA reads TGCAGCGTTGAATCCAGTCCAGGAGAGACCCAGTACTTC.